The sequence of this T cell receptor beta chain was determined in a study of blood T cell repertoires in COVID-19. At the level of the study: COVID-19 samples from acute and convalescent phases originated in the United States, Italy and Spain.

This table comes from immunoSEQ multiplex PCR, and its TCRdb copy is limited to in-frame clones, with some not included. The sample lists roughly 170,000 clones, about 87% occurring once. Per the germline V gene, CDR1 is ENHRY and CDR2 is SYGVKD. The CDR3 covers 14 residues. The V end was cut by 10 bases, the J end by 6 bases, with 20 bases between. The origin of this receptor is a woman in her late teens or twenties who had recovered from COVID-19. The source material was peripheral blood. The chain has TRBV10-3 and TRBJ2-3, with D perhaps matching TRBD1 (6 bases). CDR3 sequence (DNA): TGTGCCACCAAACAAACAGGGCTCGGGGATACGCAGTATTTT. It encodes CATKQTGLGDTQYF.